The 27 T cell receptor beta chains below all came from one sample that was sequenced in a study of blood T cell repertoires in COVID-19. Sequencing used immunoSEQ multiplex PCR; TCRdb keeps in-frame clones, though not all of them. The sample lists about 210,000 clones, around 83% occurring once. The sample consisted of peripheral blood. The receptors here all came from a woman aged 50 to 60 with acute or convalescent COVID-19.

The V and J genes are TRBV6-5 and TRBJ1-1; the D gene is possibly TRBD1 (5 bases). V dropped 7 bases and J dropped 4 bases, with 13 bases sitting between them. Per germline, CDR1 MNHEY and CDR2 SVGAGI. The CDR3 totals 13 residues. In nucleotides, the CDR3 is TGTGCCAGCACGCGGGGGGACGTCACTGAAGCTTTCTTT. Its protein is CASTRGDVTEAFF.

The chain couples TRBV10-3 to TRBJ2-3, with D perhaps TRBD2 (7 bases). Per germline, CDR1 ENHRY and CDR2 SYGVKD. Trimming pared 8 bases from V and 5 bases from J, leaving 20 bases between. The CDR3 is 15 amino acids. Written as DNA, the CDR3 is TGTGCCATCCGAGGGGGAGGGAGGGCTGGAGATACGCAGTATTTT. It is translated as CAIRGGGRAGDTQYF.

The chain links TRBV5-1 to TRBJ2-1; 7 nucleotides match TRBD1. Per germline, CDR1 SGHRS and CDR2 YFSETQ. The CDR3 length is 15 residues. V lost 2 bases to trimming and J lost 2 bases; unmatched junction nucleotides: 4. In DNA form, the CDR3 reads TGCGCCAGCAGCTTCTTGGGACAGCCCTACAATGAGCAGTTCTTC. Protein: CASSFLGQPYNEQFF.

V and J are TRBV20-1 and TRBJ2-7, with TRBD2 matching 10 bases. Trimming removed 3 bases from V and 6 bases from J; junction bases left unmatched: 8. Germline CDR1 reads DFQATT; CDR2 reads SNEGSKA (reference sequence). This CDR3 comprises 14 residues. The CDR3 reads CSASLAGVLTEQYF. The CDR3 DNA reads as TGCAGTGCTAGTCTAGCGGGAGTATTAACCGAGCAGTACTTC.

This clone was detected ten times or more. The rearrangement joins TRBV5-1 to TRBJ2-2, with D possibly TRBD1 on 5 matching bases. The CDR3 consists of 15 residues. V was cut by 0 bases and J by 1 base, with 7 bases left in between. Germline lookup yields CDR1 SGHRS and CDR2 YFSETQ. Here the CDR3 reads CASSLVQGNTGELFF. CDR3 DNA: TGCGCCAGCAGCTTGGTTCAGGGGAACACCGGGGAGCTGTTTTTT.

The chain employs TRBV2 and TRBJ2-5, with TRBD2 matching over 13 bases. V lost 11 bases and J lost 4; bases outside the gene matches: 7. Germline V lookup: CDR1 SNHLY, CDR2 FYNNEI. The length of the CDR3 is 14 residues. The chain's CDR3 is CAWTGTSGIETQYF. The CDR3 DNA sequence: TGTGCCTGGACCGGGACTAGCGGGATAGAGACCCAGTACTTC.

V usage is TRBV5-6 and J usage is TRBJ2-1; 14 nucleotides align to TRBD2. There are 15 residues in the CDR3. The germline V gene encodes CDR1 SGHDT and CDR2 YYEEEE. V shed 3 bases, J shed 7 bases, and the junction held 3 bases outside the gene matches. The CDR3 DNA is TGTGCCAGCAGCTGGGGGACTAGCGGGAGTAATGAGCAGTTCTTC. Its translation: CASSWGTSGSNEQFF.

The rearrangement joins TRBV5-4 to TRBJ2-5; 9 nucleotides line up with TRBD2. The germline V gene encodes CDR1 SGHNT and CDR2 YYREEE (reference sequence). V lost 0 bases and J lost 5; bases outside the gene matches: 8. The CDR3 covers 16 residues. CDR3 residues: CASSLGGGRAPETQYF. In nucleotides, the CDR3 is TGTGCCAGCAGCTTGGGTGGCGGGAGGGCCCCGGAGACCCAGTACTTC.

This clone came up a few times. The J gene is TRBJ2-7, the V gene TRBV27; D perhaps matches TRBD2 (5 bases). The ends were cut back, 3 bases at V and 4 bases at J, with 13 bases in the middle. This CDR3 contains 14 residues. Looked up from germline, CDR1 is MNHEY and CDR2 is SMNVEV (reference sequence). In nucleotides, the CDR3 is TGTGCCAGCAGTTTGGACCACCGGGGATACGAGCAGTACTTC. It is translated as CASSLDHRGYEQYF.

The rearrangement joins TRBV28 to TRBJ2-1; TRBD2 agrees at 12 bases. Per the germline V gene, CDR1 is MDHEN and CDR2 is SYDVKM. The CDR3 extends over 16 amino acids. Trimming cost V 5 bases and J 4 bases; bases outside gene matches: 6. The DNA for the CDR3 is TGTGCCAGCAGTGGCAGACTAGCGGGAGAGTACAATGAGCAGTTCTTC. Its protein is CASSGRLAGEYNEQFF.

The rearrangement links TRBV2 to TRBJ2-7; 11 bases are a match to TRBD2. The CDR3 is 15 amino acids. Per the germline V gene, CDR1 is SNHLY and CDR2 is FYNNEI. V was pared by 6 bases and J by 2 bases, with 6 bases of the junction left unmatched. CDR3 protein: CASSTGTSGTYEQYF. The CDR3 bases are TGTGCCAGCAGCACCGGGACTAGCGGCACCTACGAGCAGTACTTC.

The chain joins TRBV4-2 to TRBJ2-1; D not certain. Deletions cut 7 bases from V and 10 bases from J, with 17 bases between. The CDR3 is 13 amino acids. Germline V gene lookup returns CDR1 LGHNA and CDR2 YNFKEQ. The CDR3 spells CASIGGTGGEQFF. In DNA form, the CDR3 reads TGTGCCAGCATCGGCGGAACCGGCGGAGAGCAGTTCTTC.

This clone came up a few times. The chain is built from TRBV10-2 and TRBJ2-7, with 7 bases matching TRBD2. J was trimmed by 1 base and V by 6 bases; bases with no gene match: 6. The CDR3 length is 14 residues. Germline CDR1 reads WSHSY; CDR2 reads SAAADI. The CDR3 is CASRREGLSYEQYF. The DNA for the CDR3 is TGCGCCAGCAGGAGGGAGGGACTTTCCTACGAGCAGTACTTC.

The chain employs TRBV28 and TRBJ2-3; D is perhaps TRBD1 (6 bases). V was clipped by 5 bases and J by 0 bases, with 18 bases between them. This CDR3 is 17 amino acids long. Germline CDR1 MDHEN, CDR2 SYDVKM. CDR3 residues: CASSPRQESFSTDTQYF. For the CDR3, the DNA is TGTGCCAGCAGTCCGCGACAGGAGTCTTTTAGCACAGATACGCAGTATTTT. The full variable domain, with the rest looked up from reference TRBV28 and TRBJ2-3, is DVKVTQSSRYLVKRTGEKVFLECVQDMDHENMFWYRQDPGLGLRLIYFSYDVKMKEKGDIPEGYSVSREKKERFSLILESASTNQTSMYLCASSPRQESFSTDTQYFGPGTRLTVL.

This clone was seen a handful of times. This chain connects TRBV27 to TRBJ2-1; maybe TRBD2 (6 bases). With 5 bases removed from V and 0 bases from J, the gap between germline ends came to 11 bases. The germline CDR1 and CDR2 sequences are MNHEY and SMNVEV (reference sequence). The CDR3 is 15 amino acids. The DNA of the CDR3 is TGTGCCAGCAGTCAAAGCGGGTACTCCTACAATGAGCAGTTCTTC. Amino acid sequence: CASSQSGYSYNEQFF.

The table lists this clone with a few counts. The V call is TRBV28, the J call TRBJ1-4, with 7 nucleotides matching TRBD1. Germline values: CDR1 MDHEN, CDR2 SYDVKM. The CDR3 is made up of 16 amino acids. V lost 3 bases and J lost 6; bases outside the gene matches: 10. In nucleotides, the CDR3 is TGTGCCAGCAGTTTCGTGTTAAAACAGGGGCATGAAAAACTGTTTTTT. Translated, it gives CASSFVLKQGHEKLFF.

V gene TRBV5-1 combines with J gene TRBJ2-3, with 8 bases lining up with TRBD1. V shed 0 bases and J 4 bases; nucleotides not matched to a gene: 13. The germline V gene has CDR1 SGHRS and CDR2 YFSETQ. The CDR3 contains 18 residues. CDR3 in DNA: TGCGCCAGCAGCTTGGGTCGCCTGACAGGGGTAAGCGCAGATACGCAGTATTTT. It encodes CASSLGRLTGVSADTQYF.

This chain joins TRBV5-1 and TRBJ1-3, with TRBD1 matching over 7 bases. The CDR3 has 15 amino acids. Germline V gene data show CDR1 as SGHRS and CDR2 as YFSETQ. V trimming: 4 bases; J trimming: 0 bases; junction bases outside the gene matches: 4. CDR3 residues: CASSPDRNSGNTIYF. The CDR3 region has the DNA TGCGCCAGCAGCCCGGACAGGAACTCTGGAAACACCATATATTTT.

This chain links TRBV7-9 with TRBJ2-5; D might be TRBD1 (6 bases). V shed 7 bases and J shed 5 bases, with 38 bases lying between them. The CDR3 consists of 21 residues. The germline CDR1 and CDR2 sequences are SEHNR and FQNEAQ (reference sequence). CDR3 in amino acids: CASTWGRSSGVKGVLGETQYF. The CDR3 DNA reads as TGTGCCAGCACATGGGGACGCTCAAGCGGAGTTAAGGGGGTTCTTGGGGAGACCCAGTACTTC.

The chain employs TRBV7-3 and TRBJ2-1, with TRBD2 identical over 14 bases. Germline trimming cut 5 bases from V and 0 bases from J; bases unmatched to any gene: 3. This CDR3 is built from 17 residues. CDR1 SGHTA and CDR2 FQGTGA come from the germline V gene. In nucleotides, the CDR3 is TGTGCCAGCAGCCGAGGACTAGCGGGAGGCTCCTACAATGAGCAGTTCTTC. This sequence encodes CASSRGLAGGSYNEQFF.

The genes are TRBV11-1 and TRBJ2-5, with 10 nucleotides matching TRBD1. The CDR3 runs 15 residues. The V gene's germline CDR1 is SGHAT and CDR2 FQDESV (reference sequence). J lost 3 bases, V lost 5 bases, and 6 bases had no gene match. CDR3 residues: CASSPTGTGEETQYF. DNA for the CDR3: TGTGCCAGCAGCCCAACCGGGACAGGGGAAGAGACCCAGTACTTC.

The V call is TRBV29-1, the J call TRBJ2-1; TRBD2 might be the D (6 bases). The V end was cut by 4 bases, the J end by 8 bases, with 15 bases between. The CDR3 consists of 13 residues. Germline-derived CDR1 and CDR2 are SQVTM and ANQGSEA. Written as DNA, the CDR3 is TGCAGCGTTGTTGGTGGGAGGACCGATGAGCAGTTCTTC. It is translated as CSVVGGRTDEQFF.

V is TRBV2 and J is TRBJ1-4; TRBD1 aligns across 7 bases. Germline CDR1 and CDR2: SNHLY and FYNNEI. V shed 7 bases and J 7 bases; nucleotides not matched to a gene: 6. The CDR3 totals 13 residues. The CDR3 region has the DNA TGTGCCAGCACCTCATACAGGGGTGAAAAACTGTTTTTT. Encoded protein: CASTSYRGEKLFF.

Points on this clone: The sample carries other DNA sequences with the same CDR3. The chain carries TRBV6-5 and TRBJ1-5, with TRBD1 as a possible D gene (5 bases). Trimming stripped 5 bases from V and 4 bases from J, with 9 bases between. The CDR3 length is 13 residues. CDR1 MNHEY and CDR2 SVGAGI come from the germline V gene. The CDR3 DNA is TGTGCCAGCAGTCTACAGGTTAATCAGCCCCAGCATTTT. This gives the protein CASSLQVNQPQHF.

The gene calls are TRBV19 and TRBJ1-3, with unresolved D. Trimming took 8 bases from V and 4 from J, leaving 21 bases between them. CDR1 is LNHDA and CDR2 is SQIVND in the germline V gene (reference sequence). This CDR3 contains 16 residues. Here the CDR3 reads CASREGWVFSGNTIYF. The CDR3 DNA follows: TGTGCCAGTCGTGAGGGATGGGTATTCTCCGGAAACACCATATATTTT.

This clone is a singleton in its sample. The chain joins TRBV11-2 to TRBJ2-7; D is possibly TRBD2 (6 bases). With 3 bases removed from V and 6 bases from J, the gap between germline ends came to 15 bases. The CDR3 has 14 residues. Germline V gene sequence: CDR1 SGHAT, CDR2 FQNNGV. The CDR3 DNA reads TGTGCCAGCAGCTTGGCAGGGAAGGGAGGCGAGCAGTACTTC. This encodes CASSLAGKGGEQYF.

Only a few counts were recorded for this clone. J is TRBJ2-7 and V is TRBV7-9; D not resolved. The CDR3 covers 13 residues. The germline CDR1 and CDR2 sequences are SEHNR and FQNEAQ (reference sequence). The ends were cut back, 1 base at V and 3 bases at J, with 7 bases in the middle. The CDR3 region has the DNA TGTGCCAGCAGCTTAGGTGAGCGCTACGAGCAGTACTTC. This encodes CASSLGERYEQYF.